One sample yielded the 4 T cell receptor beta chains listed below, sequenced in a study of human T cells and chemical hapten exposure. The time point here: patch test 1, 2 weeks after DPC sensitization. Stated treatment: therapeutic diphenylcyclopropenone sensitization with weekly scalp DPC. One entry per CDR3 protein results from TCRdb running MiXCR on the RACE reads. Of some 400,000 distinct CDR3 sequences in the sample, about 4.8% are singletons; the top ten hold under 3%. Sequenced material: whole blood, taken in connection with sensitization to the hapten diphenylcyclopropenone (DPC). These receptors came from a woman between 50 and 59 years old with alopecia areata. Some clones in this sample may be carry-over from other donors' samples.

The V gene is TRBV19, the J gene TRBJ2-6, with D tentatively TRBD2 (5 bases). The CDR3 length is 17 residues. Germline lookup yields CDR1 LNHDA and CDR2 SQIVND (reference sequence). V was pared by 6 bases and J by 3 bases, with 18 bases between. Here the CDR3 reads CASSQYPRGFGANVLTF. CDR3 sequence (DNA): TGTGCCAGTAGCCAATATCCACGGGGATTTGGGGCCAACGTCCTGACTTTC. Full variable domain (outside the CDR3, taken from reference TRBV19 and TRBJ2-6): DGGITQSPKYLFRKEGQNVTLSCEQNLNHDAMYWYRQDPGQGLRLIYYSQIVNDFQKGDIAEGYSVSREKKESFPLTVTSAQKNPTAFYLCASSQYPRGFGANVLTFGAGSRLTVL.

This clonotype was found many times. V usage is TRBV20-1 and J usage is TRBJ1-1; maybe TRBD1 (5 bases). Germline V gene data show CDR1 as DFQATT and CDR2 as SNEGSKA (reference sequence). This CDR3 contains 12 residues. CDR3 amino acids: CLLHGGGTEAFF. CDR3 DNA: TGCCTCCTTCACGGGGGGGGCACTGAAGCTTTCTTT.

This clonotype was seen at least ten times. The genes are TRBV27 and TRBJ1-4; TRBD1 agrees at 7 bases. CDR3 size: 12 residues. V was clipped by 6 bases and J by 8 bases; unmatched bases: 3. From germline, CDR1 is MNHEY and CDR2 SMNVEV (reference sequence). The CDR3 region is CASSLQGEKLFF. CDR3 DNA: TGTGCCAGCAGCTTACAGGGGGAAAAACTGTTTTTT.

The table lists this clonotype with a few counts. This rearrangement joins TRBV13 to TRBJ1-2; possibly TRBD1 for D (5 bases). This CDR3 spans 13 amino acids. The V and J ends lost 1 base and 7 bases respectively, with 10 bases between them. In germline, CDR1 is PRHDT, CDR2 FYEKMQ (reference sequence). The CDR3 is CASSLAGGSGYTF. In nucleotides, the CDR3 is TGTGCCAGCAGCTTAGCGGGGGGTAGTGGCTACACCTTC. Combining the CDR3 with reference TRBV13 and TRBJ1-2 gives the whole variable domain AAGVIQSPRHLIKEKRETATLKCYPIPRHDTVYWYQQGPGQDPQFLISFYEKMQSDKGSIPDRFSAQQFSDYHSELNMSSLELGDSALYFCASSLAGGSGYTFGSGTRLTVV.